The rows below give T cell receptor beta chains drawn from one sample of a study of blood T cells in healthy people across ages. TCRdb ran MiXCR on the 5' RACE reads and lists one entry per CDR3 protein. This table has 700,000 or so distinct CDR3 sequences, roughly two fifths appearing once. The material sequenced was blood. Receptors were obtained from an elderly man in good health. CDR3s include the opening cysteine and the closing phenylalanine or tryptophan. A D gene is named only where the DNA matches it firmly. Clone size is given for some rows only: seen once, a few or many times, or a class if the clone is expanded.

TRBJ1-1,NA,NA,TRBV14,TGTGCCAGCAGCCAAGATGTAGGGCAGCTGAACACTGAAGCTTTCTTT,CASSQDVGQLNTEAFF
TRBJ2-7,TRBD2,NA,TRBV10-3,TGTGCCATCAGTGCGTTAGCGGGAAGCTACGAGCAGTACTTC,CAISALAGSYEQYF
TRBJ2-3,TRBD1,NA,TRBV6-5,TGTGCCACCGCCGGGACAGGGGGTACAGATACGCAGTATTTT,CATAGTGGTDTQYF
TRBJ2-5,NA,NA,TRBV2,TGTGCCAGGGTTAGCGGTGCAGGGACCCAGTACTTC,CARVSGAGTQYF
TRBJ2-1,NA,NA,TRBV21-1,TGTGCCAGCAGTGGCGGGAGGGCCCGTGACAATGAGCAGTTCTTC,CASSGGRARDNEQFF
TRBJ2-5,TRBD1,few,TRBV9,TGTGCCAGCAGCGTTCGACAGGGGCACGGACAAGAGACCCAGTACTTC,CASSVRQGHGQETQYF
TRBJ1-1,TRBD1,NA,TRBV25-1,TGTGCCAGCCAATCGACCGGGACAGGGGGCACTGAAGCTTTCTTT,CASQSTGTGGTEAFF
TRBJ2-7,TRBD2,NA,TRBV7-2,TGTGCCAGCAGCTCATCCAGCGGGAGCCTAAACTACGAGCAGTACTTC,CASSSSSGSLNYEQYF
TRBJ2-2,TRBD1,few,TRBV15,TGTGCCACCAGCGGGACAGGGCCCGGGGAGCTGTTTTTT,CATSGTGPGELFF
TRBJ2-3,TRBD2,NA,TRBV15,TGTGCCACCAGCAGAGATTTCCCGGCTAGCGGGAAAGATGAAGCAGATACGCAGTATTTT,CATSRDFPASGKDEADTQYF
TRBJ2-7,NA,NA,TRBV30,TGTGCCTGGAGTTCCACTAGCGAGCAGTACTTC,CAWSSTSEQYF
TRBJ1-5,TRBD1,once,TRBV20-1,TGCAGTGCTAGAGAAGACAGGGGAAATCAGCCCCAGCATTTT,CSAREDRGNQPQHF
TRBJ2-3,TRBD2,NA,TRBV3-1,TGTGCCAGCAGCCGCCGCGGGGGGCGCACAGATACGCAGTATTTT,CASSRRGGRTDTQYF
TRBJ2-5,NA,few,TRBV11-2,TGTGCCAGCAGCGGGGGAGGACAGGTCCAAGAGACCCAGTACTTC,CASSGGGQVQETQYF
TRBJ2-7,TRBD1,few,TRBV6-2/TRBV6-3,TGTGCCAGCAGGGCAGGGGGCCTGTACGAGCAGTACTTC,CASRAGGLYEQYF
TRBJ2-7,NA,NA,TRBV5-5,TGTGCCAGCAGCGAGACAGGATACTACGAGCAGTACTTC,CASSETGYYEQYF
TRBJ2-7,NA,few,TRBV5-1,TGCGCCAGCAGCTCAGACAGGAACCCTTCCTACGAGCAGTACTTC,CASSSDRNPSYEQYF